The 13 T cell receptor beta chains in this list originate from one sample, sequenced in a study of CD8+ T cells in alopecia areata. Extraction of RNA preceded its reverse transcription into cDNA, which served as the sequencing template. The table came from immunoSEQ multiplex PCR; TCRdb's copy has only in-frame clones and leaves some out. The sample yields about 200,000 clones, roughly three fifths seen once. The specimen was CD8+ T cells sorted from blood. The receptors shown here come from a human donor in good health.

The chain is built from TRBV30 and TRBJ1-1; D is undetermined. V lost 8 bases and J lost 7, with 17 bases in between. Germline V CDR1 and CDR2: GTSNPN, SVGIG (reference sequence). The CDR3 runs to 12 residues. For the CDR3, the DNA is TGTGCCGAAAGACGACCGGGAGGTGAAGCTTTCTTT. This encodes CAERRPGGEAFF. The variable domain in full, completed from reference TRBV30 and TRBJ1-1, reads SQTIHQWPATLVQPVGSPLSLECTVEGTSNPNLYWYRQAAGRGLQLLFYSVGIGQISSEVPQNLSASRPQDRQFILSSKKLLLSDSGFYLCAERRPGGEAFFGQGTRLTVV.

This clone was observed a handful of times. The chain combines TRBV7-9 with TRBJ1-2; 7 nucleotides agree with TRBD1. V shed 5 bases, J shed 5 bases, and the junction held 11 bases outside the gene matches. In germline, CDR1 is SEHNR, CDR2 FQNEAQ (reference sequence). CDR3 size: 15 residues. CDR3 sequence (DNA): TGTGCCAGCAGCGCCACCGGGACAGAGATGTATGGCTACACCTTC. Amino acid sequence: CASSATGTEMYGYTF.

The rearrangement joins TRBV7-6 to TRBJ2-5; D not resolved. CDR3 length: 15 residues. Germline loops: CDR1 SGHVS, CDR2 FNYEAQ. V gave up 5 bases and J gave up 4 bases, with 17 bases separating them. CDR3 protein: CASSENMWLGETQYF. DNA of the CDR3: TGTGCCAGCAGCGAAAATATGTGGTTGGGAGAGACCCAGTACTTC.

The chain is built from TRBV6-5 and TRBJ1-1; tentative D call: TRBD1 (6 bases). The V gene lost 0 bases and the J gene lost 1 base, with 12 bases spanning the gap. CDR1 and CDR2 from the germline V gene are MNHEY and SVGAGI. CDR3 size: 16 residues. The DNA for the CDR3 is TGTGCCAGCAGTTACTCGAGGGTGGGGGCGAACACTGAAGCTTTCTTT. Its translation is CASSYSRVGANTEAFF.

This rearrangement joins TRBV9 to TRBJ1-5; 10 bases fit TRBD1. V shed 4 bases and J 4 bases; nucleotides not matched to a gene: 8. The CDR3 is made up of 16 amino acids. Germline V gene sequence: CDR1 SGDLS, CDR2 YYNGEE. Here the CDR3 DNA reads TGTGCCAGCAGCCCTGGGACAGGGGAGTTTAATCAGCCCCAGCATTTT. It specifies CASSPGTGEFNQPQHF.

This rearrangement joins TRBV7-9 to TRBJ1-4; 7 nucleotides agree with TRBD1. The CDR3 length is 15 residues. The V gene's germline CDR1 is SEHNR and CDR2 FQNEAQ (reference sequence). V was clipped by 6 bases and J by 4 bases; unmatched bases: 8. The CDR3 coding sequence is TGTGCCAGCAGTTGGTGGACAGGCCTTAATGAAAAACTGTTTTTT. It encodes CASSWWTGLNEKLFF. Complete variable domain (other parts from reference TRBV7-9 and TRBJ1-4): DTGVSQNPRHKITKRGQNVTFRCDPISEHNRLYWYRQTLGQGPEFLTYFQNEAQLEKSRLLSDRFSAERPKGSFSTLEIQRTEQGDSAMYLCASSWWTGLNEKLFFGSGTQLSVL.

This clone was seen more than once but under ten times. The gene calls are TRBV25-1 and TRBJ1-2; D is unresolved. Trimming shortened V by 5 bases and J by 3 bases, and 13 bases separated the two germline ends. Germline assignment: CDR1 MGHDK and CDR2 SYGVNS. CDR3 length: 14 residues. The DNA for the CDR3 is TGTGCCAGCAGTTTGACTGGTCAGTACTATGGCTACACCTTC. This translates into CASSLTGQYYGYTF.

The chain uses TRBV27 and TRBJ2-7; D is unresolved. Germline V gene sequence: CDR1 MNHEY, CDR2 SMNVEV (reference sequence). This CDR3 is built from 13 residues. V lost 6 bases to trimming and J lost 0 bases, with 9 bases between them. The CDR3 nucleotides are TGTGCCAGCAGGCTGACCGGCTCCTACGAGCAGTACTTC. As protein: CASRLTGSYEQYF.

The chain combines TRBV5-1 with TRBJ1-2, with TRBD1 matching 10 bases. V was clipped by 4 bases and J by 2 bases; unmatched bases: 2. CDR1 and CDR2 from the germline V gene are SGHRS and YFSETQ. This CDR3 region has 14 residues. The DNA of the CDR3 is TGCGCCAGCAGCGCGGGACAGGGGAACTATGGCTACACCTTC. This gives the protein CASSAGQGNYGYTF.

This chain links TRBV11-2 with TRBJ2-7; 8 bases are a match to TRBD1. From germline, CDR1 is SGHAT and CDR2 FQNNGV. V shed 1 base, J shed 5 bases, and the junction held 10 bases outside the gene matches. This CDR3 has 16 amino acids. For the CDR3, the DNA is TGTGCCAGCAGCTTAGGGGGCAGGGGGCTGGTTGACGAGCAGTACTTC. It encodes CASSLGGRGLVDEQYF.

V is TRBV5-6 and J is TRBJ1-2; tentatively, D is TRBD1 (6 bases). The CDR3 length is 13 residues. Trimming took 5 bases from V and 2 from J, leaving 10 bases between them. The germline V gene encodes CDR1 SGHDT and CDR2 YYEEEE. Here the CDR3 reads CASRSGVNYGYTF. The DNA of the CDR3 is TGTGCCAGCAGGTCAGGGGTGAACTATGGCTACACCTTC.

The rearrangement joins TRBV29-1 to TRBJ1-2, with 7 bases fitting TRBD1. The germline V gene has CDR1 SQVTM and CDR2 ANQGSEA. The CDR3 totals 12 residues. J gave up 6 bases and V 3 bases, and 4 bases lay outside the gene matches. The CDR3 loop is CSVDRGFDGYTF. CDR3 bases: TGCAGCGTTGACAGGGGGTTCGATGGCTACACCTTC.

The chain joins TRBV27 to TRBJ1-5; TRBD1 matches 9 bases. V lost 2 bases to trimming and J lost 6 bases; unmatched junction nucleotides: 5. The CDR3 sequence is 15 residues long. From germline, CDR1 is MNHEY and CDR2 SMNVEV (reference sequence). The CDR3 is CASSLRGTGSQPQHF. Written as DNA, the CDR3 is TGTGCCAGCAGTTTACGTGGGACAGGGAGTCAGCCCCAGCATTTT.